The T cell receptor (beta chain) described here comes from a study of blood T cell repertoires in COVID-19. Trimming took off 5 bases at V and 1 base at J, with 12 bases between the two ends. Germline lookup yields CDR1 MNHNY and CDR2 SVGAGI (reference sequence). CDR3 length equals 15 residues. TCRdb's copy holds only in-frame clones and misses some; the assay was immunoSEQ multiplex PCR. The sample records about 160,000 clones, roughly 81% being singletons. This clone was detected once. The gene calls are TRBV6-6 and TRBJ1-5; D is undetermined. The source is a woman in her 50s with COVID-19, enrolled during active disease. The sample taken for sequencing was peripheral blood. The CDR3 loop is CASSLPQASNQPQHF. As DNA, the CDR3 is TGTGCCAGCAGTCTCCCCCAGGCGAGCAATCAGCCCCAGCATTTT.